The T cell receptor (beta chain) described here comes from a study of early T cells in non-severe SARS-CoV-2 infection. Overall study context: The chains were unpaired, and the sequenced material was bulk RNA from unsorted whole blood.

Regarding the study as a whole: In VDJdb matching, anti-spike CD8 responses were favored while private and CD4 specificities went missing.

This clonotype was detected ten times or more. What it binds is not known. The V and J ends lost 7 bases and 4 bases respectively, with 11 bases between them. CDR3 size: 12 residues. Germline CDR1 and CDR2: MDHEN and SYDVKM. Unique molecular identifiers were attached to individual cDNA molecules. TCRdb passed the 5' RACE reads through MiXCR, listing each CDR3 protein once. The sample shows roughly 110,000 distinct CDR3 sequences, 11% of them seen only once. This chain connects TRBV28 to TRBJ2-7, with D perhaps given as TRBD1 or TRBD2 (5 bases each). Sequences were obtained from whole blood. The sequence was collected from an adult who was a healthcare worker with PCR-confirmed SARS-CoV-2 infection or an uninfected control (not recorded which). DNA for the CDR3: TGTGCCAGCAAGAGGGGCATATACGAGCAGTACTTC. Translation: CASKRGIYEQYF.